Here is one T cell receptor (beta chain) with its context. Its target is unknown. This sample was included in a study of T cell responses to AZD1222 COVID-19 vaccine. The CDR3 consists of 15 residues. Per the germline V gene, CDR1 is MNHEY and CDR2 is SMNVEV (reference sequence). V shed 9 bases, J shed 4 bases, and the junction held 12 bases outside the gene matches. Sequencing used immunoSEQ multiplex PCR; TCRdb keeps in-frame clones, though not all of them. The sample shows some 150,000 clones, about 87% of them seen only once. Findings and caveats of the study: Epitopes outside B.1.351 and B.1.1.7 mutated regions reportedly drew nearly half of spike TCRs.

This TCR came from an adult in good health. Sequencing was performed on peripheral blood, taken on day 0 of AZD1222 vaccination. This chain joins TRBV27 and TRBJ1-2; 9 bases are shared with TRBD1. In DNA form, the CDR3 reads TGTGCCAGTAAAAGGGCCGGGACAGGGATCTATGGCTACACCTTC. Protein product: CASKRAGTGIYGYTF.